These 20 T cell receptor beta chains were all obtained from the same sample, sequenced in a study of blood T cell repertoires in COVID-19. Data came from immunoSEQ multiplex PCR; TCRdb stores just in-frame clones and leaves some out. The sample lists 380,000 or so clones, roughly 88% occurring once. The sample consisted of PBMCs or T cells enriched from blood (not recorded which). The receptors come from a woman aged 25 to 39 with acute COVID-19.

This clone was picked up one time. This chain joins TRBV9 and TRBJ2-7; D gene ambiguous. Germline V gene sequence: CDR1 SGDLS, CDR2 YYNGEE. This CDR3 region has 14 residues. The V end lost 3 bases, the J end lost 6 bases, and 16 bases lay between the germline ends. As DNA, the CDR3 is TGTGCCAGCAGCGAACGGCCCGAGTCGGGCGAGCAGTACTTC. Its protein is CASSERPESGEQYF.

V usage is TRBV3-1 (or the pseudogene TRBV3-2) and J usage is TRBJ1-2; D is possibly TRBD1 (5 bases). Germline CDR1 is LGHDT and CDR2 is YNNKEL (reference sequence). The CDR3 spans 15 residues. V gave up 4 bases and J gave up 3 bases, with 15 bases separating them. In DNA form, the CDR3 reads TGTGCCAGCAGCCGGGGGACTAACGTGGACTATGGCTACACCTTC. Translating it yields CASSRGTNVDYGYTF.

Points on this clone: This sample includes further DNA sequences coding for the same CDR3. V gene TRBV4-1 combines with J gene TRBJ1-2, with 7 bases that match TRBD1. CDR1 MGHRA and CDR2 YSYEKL come from the germline V gene. The CDR3 covers 15 residues. V gave up 0 bases and J gave up 4 bases; unmatched junction bases: 5. The chain's CDR3 is CASSQDPGTVYGYTF. The DNA of the CDR3 is TGCGCCAGCAGCCAAGACCCCGGGACAGTCTATGGCTACACCTTC.

The rearrangement links TRBV18 to TRBJ2-3, with TRBD2 matching 10 bases. The CDR3 length is 14 residues. Germline values: CDR1 KGHSH, CDR2 LQKENI. V lost 4 bases and J lost 7; bases outside the gene matches: 5. CDR3 sequence reads: CASSLPSGGNTQYF. The CDR3 coding sequence is TGTGCCAGCTCACTGCCTAGCGGGGGTAATACGCAGTATTTT.

The rearrangement uses TRBV29-1 and TRBJ1-1; TRBD1 aligns across 7 bases. Germline V CDR1 and CDR2: SQVTM, ANQGSEA. The CDR3 spans 13 residues. The J segment lost 0 bases and the V segment lost 6 bases, leaving 4 bases of the junction unmatched. The CDR3 is CSVSTGMNTEAFF. DNA for the CDR3: TGCAGCGTGTCGACAGGGATGAACACTGAAGCTTTCTTT.

This chain links TRBV18 with TRBJ1-1, with a weak D call TRBD1 (5 bases). V was clipped by 3 bases and J by 2 bases, with 13 bases between them. This CDR3 is 15 amino acids long. CDR1 and CDR2 from the germline V gene are KGHSH and LQKENI. The CDR3 DNA follows: TGTGCCAGCTCACCCAACGGGGGTAGTAACACTGAAGCTTTCTTT. Translation gives CASSPNGGSNTEAFF. The full variable domain, with the rest looked up from reference TRBV18 and TRBJ1-1, is NAGVMQNPRHLVRRRGQEARLRCSPMKGHSHVYWYRQLPEEGLKFMVYLQKENIIDESGMPKERFSAEFPKEGPSILRIQQVVRGDSAAYFCASSPNGGSNTEAFFGQGTRLTVV.

V is TRBV10-3 and J is TRBJ1-1; the match to TRBD1 covers 10 bases. The V gene end was trimmed by 6 bases and the J gene end by 10 bases; junction bases not matched to a gene: 11. CDR1 and CDR2 (germline): ENHRY, SYGVKD. The CDR3 sequence is 14 residues long. The CDR3 sequence is CAIRNDRGQLGAFF. The CDR3 coding sequence is TGTGCCATCAGAAACGACAGGGGGCAGTTGGGAGCTTTCTTT.

The V and J genes are TRBV7-6 and TRBJ1-1; a possible D gene is TRBD1 (5 bases). The germline V gene has CDR1 SGHVS and CDR2 FNYEAQ. This CDR3 region has 14 residues. The V gene lost 2 bases and the J gene lost 1 base, with 8 bases spanning the gap. This chain's CDR3 is CASSLYQGNTEAFF. The CDR3 nucleotides read TGTGCCAGCAGCTTATATCAGGGGAACACTGAAGCTTTCTTT.

The chain has TRBV13 and TRBJ1-2, with D maybe TRBD1 (6 bases). Germline lookup yields CDR1 PRHDT and CDR2 FYEKMQ (reference sequence). The CDR3 is 16 amino acids. V was pared by 5 bases and J by 3 bases, with 19 bases between. The CDR3 DNA reads as TGTGCCAGCAGCCCCCGACACAGGGTAAGGGACTATGGCTACACCTTC. This translates into CASSPRHRVRDYGYTF.

The chain carries TRBV6-5 and TRBJ1-1; D gene ambiguous. The V gene's germline CDR1 is MNHEY and CDR2 SVGAGI. The CDR3 loop spans 13 amino acids. V was cut by 6 bases and J by 1 base, with 9 bases left in between. The CDR3 DNA reads TGTGCCAGCAGCCCCAGGTGGAACACTGAAGCTTTCTTT. Translation: CASSPRWNTEAFF.

The rearrangement links TRBV2 to TRBJ1-1; D unresolved. With 6 bases removed from V and 1 base from J, the gap between germline ends came to 9 bases. The CDR3 is made up of 13 amino acids. CDR1 and CDR2 from the germline V gene are SNHLY and FYNNEI. CDR3 coding DNA: TGTGCCAGCAGATTGGAGGGGAACACTGAAGCTTTCTTT. This encodes CASRLEGNTEAFF.

The genes are TRBV6-5 and TRBJ1-2; 10 nucleotides agree with TRBD1. Trimming cost V 6 bases and J 4 bases; bases outside gene matches: 8. CDR1 and CDR2 from the germline V gene are MNHEY and SVGAGI. The CDR3 has 15 residues. This CDR3 is CASSKTGTGAYGYTF. CDR3 sequence (DNA): TGTGCCAGCAGCAAGACCGGGACAGGGGCCTATGGCTACACCTTC.

The chain links TRBV5-1 to TRBJ1-2, with a possible D match to TRBD1 (5 bases). Germline lookup yields CDR1 SGHRS and CDR2 YFSETQ. V was pared by 0 bases and J by 6 bases, with 12 bases between. CDR3 length: 14 amino acids. CDR3 protein: CASSLAEGWDGYTF. The DNA for the CDR3 is TGCGCCAGCAGCTTGGCGGAGGGGTGGGATGGCTACACCTTC.

This clone was counted once. V usage is TRBV7-8 and J usage is TRBJ1-5; 7 nucleotides agree with TRBD1. The V gene's germline CDR1 is SGHVS and CDR2 FQNEAQ. CDR3 length: 14 amino acids. With V trimmed by 5 bases and J by 6 bases, 7 bases remained unmatched. CDR3 in DNA: TGTGCCAGCAGCGCGACAGGGTCGAGTCAGCCCCAGCATTTT. Protein sequence: CASSATGSSQPQHF.

The rearrangement uses TRBV5-5 and TRBJ1-4, with a weak D call TRBD1 (5 bases). In germline, CDR1 is SGHKS, CDR2 YYEKEE (reference sequence). The CDR3 contains 11 residues. V was trimmed by 0 bases and J by 13 bases, leaving 7 bases between them. The CDR3 here is CASSLEGILFF. CDR3 nucleotides: TGTGCCAGCAGCTTGGAGGGGATACTGTTTTTT.

The V and J genes are TRBV11-2 and TRBJ2-2; 12 bases fit TRBD2. The CDR3 has 19 amino acids. Trimming cost V 2 bases and J 1 base; bases outside gene matches: 8. From germline, CDR1 is SGHAT and CDR2 FQNNGV. CDR3 nucleotide sequence: TGTGCCAGCAGCTTAAGGCCTAGCGGGGGGGCACAGAACACCGGGGAGCTGTTTTTT. This sequence encodes CASSLRPSGGAQNTGELFF.

This clone was detected once. The chain employs TRBV6-1 and TRBJ2-7; D is perhaps TRBD2 (5 bases). V dropped 2 bases and J dropped 0 bases, with 14 bases sitting between them. The CDR3 is made up of 16 amino acids. CDR1 is MNHNS and CDR2 is SASEGT in the germline V gene. DNA for the CDR3: TGTGCCAGCAGTGAAATTGGGTTGGGGAGCTCCTACGAGCAGTACTTC. It translates to CASSEIGLGSSYEQYF.

The gene calls are TRBV29-1 and TRBJ2-3; TRBD1 agrees at 10 bases. Germline CDR1 reads SQVTM; CDR2 reads ANQGSEA. This CDR3 is 16 amino acids long. V shed 0 bases and J 3 bases; nucleotides not matched to a gene: 6. The CDR3 spells CSVEDPGQGITDTQYF. CDR3 DNA sequence: TGCAGCGTTGAAGATCCGGGACAGGGGATAACAGATACGCAGTATTTT.

J is TRBJ2-3 and V is TRBV9, with 8 bases lining up with TRBD2. The junction had 12 bases not matched to a gene; V was cut back by 1 base and J by 5 bases. The germline CDR1 and CDR2 sequences are SGDLS and YYNGEE. This CDR3 contains 17 residues. The CDR3 reads CASSVSRRSGVKDTQYF. DNA of the CDR3: TGTGCCAGCAGCGTATCCCGACGTAGCGGGGTTAAAGATACGCAGTATTTT.

The chain is built from TRBV6-1 and TRBJ2-7; D may be TRBD2 (6 bases). This CDR3 is built from 14 residues. Trimming stripped 2 bases from V and 3 bases from J, with 11 bases between. Germline lookup yields CDR1 MNHNS and CDR2 SASEGT. This CDR3 is CASSEPGLGYEQYF. The CDR3 DNA reads TGTGCCAGCAGTGAACCGGGACTGGGCTACGAGCAGTACTTC.